This is a list of T cell receptor beta chains from one sample in a study of PD-1 blockade in mismatch repair-deficient tumors. Libraries were prepared by immunoSEQ multiplex PCR; TCRdb keeps only in-frame clonotypes and omits some of them. The data contain about 120,000 clones, about three quarters of them singletons. The source was peripheral blood, collected roughly 13 months after starting pembrolizumab. Receptor source: an adult with mismatch repair-deficient cancer. Both conserved end residues are part of each CDR3. The D gene is left open where the match is weak. Rows give clone size only sometimes, using once, few, many, or a class for an expanded clone.

V gene	clone size	CDR3 length	J gene	D gene	CDR3 DNA	CDR3 protein
TRBV27	NA	14	TRBJ2-2	NA	TGTGCCAGCAGACCAGGCCAACACACCGGGGAGCTGTTTTTT	CASRPGQHTGELFF
TRBV5-4	NA	17	TRBJ2-3	NA	TGTGCCAGCAGCTCTACCCCGGGACTCAGGAGCACAGATACGCAGTATTTT	CASSSTPGLRSTDTQYF
TRBV27	NA	14	TRBJ2-2	NA	TGTGCCAGCAGACCCGGGACTGCCACCGGGGAGCTGTTTTTT	CASRPGTATGELFF
TRBV18	NA	15	TRBJ2-2	TRBD1	TGTGCCAGCTCCCTTCGGACAGGGGATACCGGGGAGCTGTTTTTT	CASSLRTGDTGELFF
TRBV4-1	NA	17	TRBJ2-1	NA	TGCGCCAGCAGCCAACCACCAGGGAGGTCGGTCTACAATGAGCAGTTCTTC	CASSQPPGRSVYNEQFF
TRBV19	NA	15	TRBJ2-2	NA	TGTGCCAGTGCTCGAGGGGGGCGAAACACCGGGGAGCTGTTTTTT	CASARGGRNTGELFF
TRBV11-1	NA	17	TRBJ2-1	NA	TGTGCCAGCAGCTTAGGAGACGGGCTAGCGCCCTACAATGAGCAGTTCTTC	CASSLGDGLAPYNEQFF
TRBV9	NA	15	TRBJ1-4	NA	TGTGCCAGCAGCGTAGGTCCCAGAGATGGTGAAAAACTGTTTTTT	CASSVGPRDGEKLFF
TRBV29-1	NA	13	TRBJ1-1	TRBD1	TGCAGCGGAGCGACAGGGGGGAACACTGAAGCTTTCTTT	CSGATGGNTEAFF
TRBV5-4	NA	13	TRBJ2-2	NA	TGTGCCAGCAGCCCCCCGGGGCTCGGGGAGCTGTTTTTT	CASSPPGLGELFF
TRBV5-1	NA	16	TRBJ2-1	TRBD2	TGCGCCAGCAGCTTGGCCGGGGCGGGAGGACTGAATGAGCAGTTCTTC	CASSLAGAGGLNEQFF
TRBV5-5	NA	14	TRBJ2-7	TRBD1	TGTGCCAGCAGCAAACTTGGGACAGGGAACGAGCAGTACTTC	CASSKLGTGNEQYF
TRBV7-2	NA	14	TRBJ2-7	TRBD2	TGTGCCAGCGGGAGATGGCGGGGGACCTACGAGCAGTACTTC	CASGRWRGTYEQYF
TRBV30	NA	14	TRBJ2-2	NA	TGTGCCTGGCAGCAGGGGTTCGGCACCGGGGAGCTGTTTTTT	CAWQQGFGTGELFF
TRBV2	NA	13	TRBJ1-1	NA	TGTGCCAGCAGTCTAAGGGGGAACACTGAAGCTTTCTTT	CASSLRGNTEAFF
TRBV7-3	NA	14	TRBJ2-2	TRBD1	TGTGCCAGCAGCCCCGGGACAGCGGCCGGGGAGCTGTTTTTT	CASSPGTAAGELFF
TRBV7-7	NA	13	TRBJ1-1	TRBD1	TGTGCTAGCAGCCAGGACAGGGACACTGAAGCTTTCTTT	CASSQDRDTEAFF
TRBV6-6	few	14	TRBJ2-7	TRBD2	TGTGCCAGCAGTTACTGGGGCGGGGGGCGCGAGCAGTACTTC	CASSYWGGGREQYF
TRBV5-6	NA	12	TRBJ2-7	NA	TGTGCCAGCAGCTTGGATGGCAGAGTAGAGTACTTC	CASSLDGRVEYF
TRBV9	once	13	TRBJ1-1	NA	TGTGCCAGCAGCGCCCAGATCTACACTGAAGCTTTCTTT	CASSAQIYTEAFF
TRBV28	few	13	TRBJ1-5	NA	TGTGCCAGCAGTTATTCCTCTAATCAGCCCCAGCATTTT	CASSYSSNQPQHF
TRBV2	few	15	TRBJ1-1	NA	TGTGCCAGCACGGTGGGGCACGCTAAAAACACTGAAGCTTTCTTT	CASTVGHAKNTEAFF
TRBV7-9	NA	14	TRBJ1-4	NA	TGTGCCAGCAGCTTAGTAACCGAGAATGAAAAACTGTTTTTT	CASSLVTENEKLFF
TRBV11-3	NA	15	TRBJ2-1	TRBD2	TGTGCCAGCAGCTTCACTAGCGGGAGTGGCAATGAGCAGTTCTTC	CASSFTSGSGNEQFF
TRBV27	NA	15	TRBJ2-5	TRBD1	TGTGCCAGCAGGCCCTGGGGACAGGGGTCAGAGACCCAGTACTTC	CASRPWGQGSETQYF
TRBV16	NA	13	TRBJ2-1	NA	TGTGCCAGCAGCCAAGCGACCCCGGCCGAGCAGTTCTTC	CASSQATPAEQFF
TRBV11-2	NA	15	TRBJ2-3	NA	TGTGCCAGCAGCTTAACGGGGAACCCCACAGATACGCAGTATTTT	CASSLTGNPTDTQYF